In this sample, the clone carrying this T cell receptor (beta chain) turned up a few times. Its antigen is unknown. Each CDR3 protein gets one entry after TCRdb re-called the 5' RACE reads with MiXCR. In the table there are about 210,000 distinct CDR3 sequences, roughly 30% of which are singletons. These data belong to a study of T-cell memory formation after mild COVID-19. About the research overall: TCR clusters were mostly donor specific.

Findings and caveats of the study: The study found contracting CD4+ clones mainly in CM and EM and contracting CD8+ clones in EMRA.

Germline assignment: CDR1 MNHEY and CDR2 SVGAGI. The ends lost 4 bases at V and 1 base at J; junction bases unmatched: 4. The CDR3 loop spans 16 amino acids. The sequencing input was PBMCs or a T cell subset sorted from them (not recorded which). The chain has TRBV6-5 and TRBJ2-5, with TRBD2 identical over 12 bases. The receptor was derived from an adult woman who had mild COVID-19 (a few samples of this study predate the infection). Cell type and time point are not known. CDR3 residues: CASSSPSGRAQETQYF. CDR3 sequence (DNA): TGTGCCAGCAGTTCCCCTAGCGGGAGGGCCCAAGAGACCCAGTACTTC.